The 14 T cell receptor beta chains below come from one sample, sequenced in a study of CD8 T cells in Susac syndrome. Random hexamers were used to reverse transcribe an amount of roughly 0.45 to 1 ug RNA. TCRdb re-called the immunoSEQ multiplex PCR reads with MiXCR, one entry per CDR3 protein. The sample includes around 200,000 distinct CDR3 sequences, 85% to 95% of them seen just once. Sequences were obtained from CD4+ T cells from PBMCs. The source of these receptors is a human donor in good health.

The chain has TRBV2 and TRBJ2-5, with a tentative D call TRBD1 (5 bases). Trimming left V 7 bases short and J 2 bases short, with 14 bases between. The CDR3 length is 14 residues. From germline, CDR1 is SNHLY and CDR2 FYNNEI. The CDR3 nucleotides are TGTGCCAGCACTCCTTTGACAGCTCAAGAGACCCAGTACTTC. Its protein product is CASTPLTAQETQYF.

The chain combines TRBV6-1 with TRBJ2-7; D may be TRBD2 (6 bases). Germline assignment: CDR1 MNHNS and CDR2 SASEGT. The CDR3 extends over 11 amino acids. V lost 7 bases to trimming and J lost 9 bases, with 13 bases between them. The CDR3 DNA follows: TGTGCCAGCACCTCCCGGGGGACGCAGTACTTC. Translation: CASTSRGTQYF.

This chain joins TRBV6-2 or TRBV6-3 and TRBJ2-1; TRBD2 matches 7 bases. The trim removed 7 bases at V and 0 bases at J, leaving 3 bases unmatched. Germline V gene lookup returns CDR1 MNHEY and CDR2 SVGEGT. The CDR3 runs 14 residues. This CDR3 is CASTGGSSYNEQFF. DNA for the CDR3: TGTGCCAGCACCGGGGGGAGCTCCTACAATGAGCAGTTCTTC.

The chain is built from TRBV24-1 and TRBJ2-5; perhaps TRBD1 as D (7 bases). The CDR3 covers 15 residues. CDR1 KGHDR and CDR2 SFDVKD come from the germline V gene. V was trimmed by 4 bases and J by 2 bases, leaving 13 bases between them. For the CDR3, the DNA is TGTGCCACCAGTGACCCCAGGGGGGATCAAGAGACCCAGTACTTC. Translation: CATSDPRGDQETQYF.

The rearrangement links TRBV6-1 to TRBJ1-2, with D perhaps TRBD1 (6 bases). The CDR3 spans 17 residues. Germline loops: CDR1 MNHNS, CDR2 SASEGT. The germline V and J ends were trimmed by 4 bases and 5 bases, with 23 bases remaining between them. CDR3 region: CASSAPPGTTPEYGYTF. CDR3 nucleotide sequence: TGTGCCAGCAGTGCACCTCCCGGGACAACGCCCGAATATGGCTACACCTTC.

The rearrangement uses TRBV25-1 and TRBJ2-5; D possibly corresponds to TRBD2 (6 bases). Germline lookup yields CDR1 MGHDK and CDR2 SYGVNS. The CDR3 length is 15 residues. V was clipped by 7 bases and J by 5 bases, with 20 bases between them. CDR3 DNA: TGTGCCAGCACCCCCCTTCTTGGAGGGGAGGAGACCCAGTACTTC. Translating it yields CASTPLLGGEETQYF.

V gene TRBV29-1 combines with J gene TRBJ2-1; 10 nucleotides line up with TRBD1. The junction had 5 bases not matched to a gene; V was cut back by 4 bases and J by 8 bases. CDR1 is SQVTM and CDR2 is ANQGSEA in the germline V gene. The CDR3 has 13 residues. The CDR3 DNA reads TGCAGCGTTGGACGGACAGGGGGGGATGAGCAGTTCTTC. This translates into CSVGRTGGDEQFF.

The chain recombines TRBV12-3 or TRBV12-4 with TRBJ1-2; TRBD1 aligns across 8 bases. With 6 bases clipped from V and 6 bases from J, the junction kept 12 bases outside the gene matches. This CDR3 spans 15 amino acids. The CDR3 is CASRRGPQGANGYTF. In nucleotides, the CDR3 is TGTGCCAGCAGGCGTGGGCCTCAGGGGGCAAATGGCTACACCTTC.

This chain joins TRBV24-1 and TRBJ2-6; 10 bases fit TRBD1. Trimming at V came to 5 bases and at J to 0 bases, leaving 9 bases not matched to a gene. CDR3 size: 19 residues. The germline V gene has CDR1 KGHDR and CDR2 SFDVKD. The CDR3 loop is CATSGGGTGDVSGANVLTF. The CDR3 region has the DNA TGTGCCACCAGTGGGGGAGGGACAGGGGACGTCTCTGGGGCCAACGTCCTGACTTTC.

This chain uses TRBV9 with TRBJ2-4; possibly TRBD1 for D (5 bases). Germline assignment: CDR1 SGDLS and CDR2 YYNGEE. The ends were cut back, 4 bases at V and 7 bases at J, with 21 bases in the middle. The CDR3 totals 16 residues. The CDR3 coding sequence is TGTGCCAGCAGCCCTTCAACCCCCCCAGGGTCGAACATTCAGTACTTC. Protein: CASSPSTPPGSNIQYF. Combining the CDR3 with reference TRBV9 and TRBJ2-4 gives the whole variable domain DSGVTQTPKHLITATGQRVTLRCSPRSGDLSVYWYQQSLDQGLQFLIQYYNGEERAKGNILERFSAQQFPDLHSELNLSSLELGDSALYFCASSPSTPPGSNIQYFGAGTRLSVL.

The chain uses TRBV7-2 and TRBJ2-1, with D hard to call. CDR1 and CDR2 (germline): SGHTA, FQGNSA. The CDR3 has 13 residues. V lost 4 bases and J lost 9, with 13 bases in between. Here the CDR3 DNA reads TGTGCCAGCAGCTCCGACCGGAGAGGTGAGCAGTTCTTC. Protein sequence: CASSSDRRGEQFF.

This clonotype was picked up a small number of times. The J gene is TRBJ2-7, the V gene TRBV7-2; D is unclear. This CDR3 is built from 10 residues. The germline CDR1 and CDR2 sequences are SGHTA and FQGNSA. Trimming left V 4 bases short and J 7 bases short, with 5 bases between. The CDR3 sequence: CASSCREQYV. The CDR3 DNA reads TGTGCCAGCAGCTGTAGAGAGCAGTACGTC.

The chain carries TRBV7-3 and TRBJ1-3; D unresolved. Germline lookup yields CDR1 SGHTA and CDR2 FQGTGA. This CDR3 contains 15 residues. Trimming stripped 2 bases from V and 0 bases from J, with 8 bases between. CDR3 in DNA: TGTGCCAGCAGCTTAGGTCCTACCTCTGGAAACACCATATATTTT. This translates into CASSLGPTSGNTIYF.

This clonotype was seen only once. This chain uses TRBV5-4 with TRBJ2-4, with a weak D call TRBD1 (6 bases). The V end lost 2 bases, the J end lost 1 base, and 19 bases lay between the germline ends. This CDR3 spans 18 amino acids. In germline, CDR1 is SGHNT, CDR2 YYREEE (reference sequence). The CDR3 DNA is TGTGCCAGCAGCTTTGCTGTCCAGGGGAAGGGGGCCAAAAACATTCAGTACTTC. Its protein is CASSFAVQGKGAKNIQYF.